The 2 T cell receptor beta chains below were found in one sample sequenced in a study of T cell repertoires in cytomegalovirus infection. TCRdb redid the calling of the reads with MiXCR, one entry per CDR3 protein. The sample consists of some 180,000 distinct CDR3 sequences, 15% to 20% of them appearing once. Sequencing input: CD8+ T cells from PBMCs. These receptors all stem from a human donor in good health (CMV status not recorded). Some clones in this sample may be carry-over from other donors' samples.

This clonotype is a singleton in its sample. The rearrangement links TRBV7-6 to TRBJ2-5, with 8 bases lining up with TRBD2. With V trimmed by 5 bases and J by 4 bases, 12 bases remained unmatched. This CDR3 has 16 amino acids. In germline, CDR1 is SGHVS, CDR2 FNYEAQ. CDR3 in DNA: TGTGCCAGCAGCCCAAGTAGCGGGGTTCGCCTAGAGACCCAGTACTTC. Protein sequence: CASSPSSGVRLETQYF.

In the case of this clonotype: This may come from a read error, since a much larger clone is one base off. In DNA form, the CDR3 reads TGTGCCAGCAGCCTCAGGCGTTATAATTCACCCCTCCACTTT. Residues: CASSLRRYNSPLHF. The genes are TRBV7-2 and TRBJ1-6; D call uncertain. The CDR3 contains 14 residues. The germline V and J ends were trimmed by 5 bases and 4 bases, with 9 bases remaining between them. CDR1 SGHTA and CDR2 FQGNSA come from the germline V gene.